This is a list of T cell receptor beta chains from one sample in a study of blood T cell repertoires in COVID-19. Here immunoSEQ multiplex PCR was the method, and the copy in TCRdb shows in-frame clones only, minus some. In the table there are under 15,000 clones, 75% to 85% of which are singletons. Sequenced sample: peripheral blood. The receptors originated from a man aged 40-50 years with active or convalescent COVID-19. Each CDR3 is given with its conserved first and last residue. D genes are given only for firm matches. Some rows have no size entry. The others give once, few or many, or a class for an expanded clone.

clone_size d_call v_call cdr3_aa
NA NA TRBV23-1 CASSPSLAESSYEQYF
NA TRBD1 TRBV6-6 CASILGQGHQPQHF
few NA TRBV7-9 CASSRSGAGETQYF
NA NA TRBV3-1/TRBV3-2 CASSQVVSSGNTIYF
NA TRBD1 TRBV5-1 CASSSGQGSETQYF
NA NA TRBV4-3 CASSQARAGEKLFF
once TRBD2 TRBV5-6 CASSLWTSGGLTYNEQFF
NA TRBD2 TRBV7-2 CASNSGSSYNEQFF
NA TRBD2 TRBV2 CASSDWLAGGNEQFF
once NA TRBV5-4 CASSFSQTNYGYTF
NA NA TRBV19 CASNQYRDSNQPQHF
NA NA TRBV28 CASSLVQGIETQYF
NA NA TRBV30 CAWSVPSLGELFF
NA TRBD2 TRBV19 CASSIGDSGTTDTQYF
NA NA TRBV9 CASSVTPGSYEQYF
NA TRBD1 TRBV28 CASSSPSTGGRANEKLFF
NA NA TRBV4-1 CASRSGTFASGYTF
NA TRBD2 TRBV5-1 CASSQRESYNEQFF
NA TRBD2 TRBV4-3 CASSHNSGGPHNEQFF
NA TRBD1 TRBV5-1 CASSAATGIRETQYF
NA TRBD2 TRBV29-1 CSVASGRPEDEQFF
NA NA TRBV7-9 CASSSDSLVRAQYF
NA NA TRBV18 CASSPAGERGGYTF
NA NA TRBV19 CASSPGEGINYGYTF
NA NA TRBV28 CASSLIGQKKETQYF
NA TRBD2 TRBV19 CASSIPAGVGNEQFF
once NA TRBV7-2 CASNPRGQNTGELFF
NA NA TRBV7-8 CASSLGRNQPQHF
NA TRBD2 TRBV11-2 CASSQVAGVVGEQFF
NA TRBD2 TRBV19 CASRPASSGGTQYF
NA NA TRBV11-3 CASSLGGGGYNEQFF
NA TRBD1 TRBV4-3 CASSQEAGGSGDQPQHF
NA NA TRBV19 CATSEEGGETQYF
NA TRBD1 TRBV5-4 CASSLADRRGAEAFF
few TRBD1 TRBV3-1/TRBV3-2 CASSQEGQGRYEQYF
NA NA TRBV7-9 CASAGSARVTYEQYF
NA TRBD1 TRBV7-2 CASSIGQGGNSPLHF
NA TRBD1 TRBV5-1 CASQQGAPKSTGELFF
NA TRBD2 TRBV5-4 CASSLGLAGAQETQYF
NA NA TRBV28 CASSLGIYNEQFF
NA NA TRBV11-2 CASSRSGQETQYF
NA TRBD1 TRBV6-5 CASSYGTGEDTEAFF
few NA TRBV9 CASTADGTGQETQYF
NA NA TRBV11-3 CASSLGSPRYNEQFF
NA NA TRBV27 CASSWKAGINYSPLHF
NA TRBD2 TRBV5-1 CASSPGPPSGSNTGELFF
NA TRBD1 TRBV6-5 CASRGDRDHGYTF
NA TRBD1 TRBV4-3 CASSQDWGQYSNQPQHF
NA NA TRBV19 CASSIERSPLHF
NA NA TRBV6-5 CASRRLGSDYNEQFF
NA NA TRBV30 CAWRWGGAVDTQYF
once NA TRBV4-1 CASSQAGLASYEQYF
NA TRBD1 TRBV25-1 CASSEYIPGTGRYEQYF
NA NA TRBV19 CASSLLQGINEKLFF